The clone carrying this T cell receptor (beta chain) was seen at least ten times. Its target is unknown. The data were taken from a study of response to subunit inactivated influenza vaccine. Study-wide findings and caveats: It was suggested by the authors that few new T cells are recruited by each seasonal influenza vaccination.

This CDR3 is 17 amino acids long. In germline, CDR1 is SGHRS, CDR2 YFSETQ. Trimming cost V 1 base and J 0 bases, with 16 bases left between them. TCRdb re-derived calls from the RT-PCR reads in MiXCR, one entry per CDR3 protein. Among about 540,000 distinct CDR3 sequences listed, less than 15% were seen once. The material sequenced was PBMCs from blood, taken approximately 13 days after vaccination. The source is a man between 45 and 60 years old who received an inactivated influenza vaccine. The chain links TRBV5-1 to TRBJ1-1; no definite D call. The CDR3 DNA is TGCGCCAGCAGCTTGTCCCGGGTAGGTGCCATGAACACTGAAGCTTTCTTT. Translated: CASSLSRVGAMNTEAFF.